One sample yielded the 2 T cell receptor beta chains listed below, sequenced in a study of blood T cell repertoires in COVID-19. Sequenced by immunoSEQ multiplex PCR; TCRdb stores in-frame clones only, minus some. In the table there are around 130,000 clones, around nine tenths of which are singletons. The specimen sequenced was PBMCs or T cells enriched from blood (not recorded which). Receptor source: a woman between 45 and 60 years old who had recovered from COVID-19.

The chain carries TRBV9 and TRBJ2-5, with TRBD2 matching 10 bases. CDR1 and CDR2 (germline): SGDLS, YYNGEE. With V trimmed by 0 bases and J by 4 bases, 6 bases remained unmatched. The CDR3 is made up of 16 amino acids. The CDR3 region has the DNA TGTGCCAGCAGCGTAGCCAGCGGGGGGGCCGGAGAGACCCAGTACTTC. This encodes CASSVASGGAGETQYF.

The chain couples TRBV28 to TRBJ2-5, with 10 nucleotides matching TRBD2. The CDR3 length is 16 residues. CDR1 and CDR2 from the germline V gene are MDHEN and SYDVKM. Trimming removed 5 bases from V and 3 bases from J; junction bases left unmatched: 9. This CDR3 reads CASSPIAGGWKETQYF. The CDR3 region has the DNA TGTGCCAGCAGTCCTATAGCGGGGGGATGGAAAGAGACCCAGTACTTC.